What follows describes a single T cell receptor beta chain. Its antigen target is currently unknown. No clone much larger than this one lies a single base away; base qualities are absent. The CDR3 spans 18 residues, from the cysteine through the phenylalanine. Kept here is only the CDR3 DNA, which spans 54 bases and is read in frame from base 1. Trimming costs V 4 bases and J 4 bases, and their ends lie 24 bases apart. As encoded in the germline V gene, CDR1 is SGHAT while CDR2 is FQNNGV. These data are taken from a study of T-cell reconstitution after alpha-beta-depleted transplantation in children (dated by TCRdb to 2016 to 2018). For context, the study as a whole: The study quantitatively tracked T-cell immune reconstitution after TCRalphabeta/CD19-depleted allogeneic hematopoietic cell transplantation in children using TCR repertoire profiling.

What this sample's treatment or condition label stands for: allogeneic hematopoietic cell transplantation with graft depleted of TCRalphabeta T cells and CD19 B cells. Transplant recipients were children who received TCRalphabeta/CD19-depleted allogeneic hematopoietic cell grafts. The protocol used for the library was PCR. The sample was run on an Illumina HiSeq 2500. TCR libraries were prepared with molecular barcoding, using unique molecular identifiers to normalize TCRbeta repertoire quantification. TCRdb passed the public sequencing reads through fastp at Q25 and MiXCR, retaining productive beta sequences. Rows are unified per CDR3 protein, each entry keeping the most common DNA and genes. For this sample the table gives more than 500,000 distinct CDR3 sequences, of which 10% to 12% were detected only once. In total, the top ten clones hold 12% to 15% of the sample. Overall study outcomes, separate from this receptor: In some patients, the high TCRbeta diversity seen at day 60 was put down to recipient T cells and intrathymic progenitors that had survived conditioning. The apparently early alphabetaT-cell count recovery about two months after transplant was reportedly dependent on only several hundred rapidly expanded clones derived from non-depleted graft cells. Hyperexpanded clone frequencies declined over subsequent months; after one year, T-cell counts and TCRbeta diversity were mostly attributed to newly produced T cells.

Rearrangement joined TRBV11-2 to TRBJ2-3; a weak D assignment points to TRBD2 (6 bases agree). The sequence derives from a female patient aged 2-9 years who had a stem cell transplant for aplastic anemia, so the T cells may come from the graft donor. The source was PBMCs, mostly from graft donor cells, collected 180 days after TCRalphabeta/CD19-depleted stem cell transplant. The CDR3 has the sequence CASSSQSILVEGPDTQYF. The nucleotide sequence reads as follows: TGTGCCAGCAGCTCCCAATCTATACTAGTGGAGGGGCCAGATACGCAGTATTTT.